The 22 T cell receptor beta chains listed next were all sequenced from one sample in a study of shared clonotypes between healthy human individuals. Sequencing used immunoSEQ multiplex PCR; TCRdb keeps in-frame clones, though not all of them. This repertoire shows roughly 500,000 clones, about 95% found once; its top ten account for about 0.064%. The sample consisted of naive CD4+ T cells sorted from blood. Subset described: CD45RA+ positively selected. The source is a woman aged 30 to 39 in good health.

This clone was found once. The chain recombines TRBV4-2 with TRBJ2-7; TRBD2 agrees at 10 bases. This CDR3 is built from 15 residues. Trimming removed 5 bases from V and 1 base from J; junction bases left unmatched: 5. CDR1 is LGHNA and CDR2 is YNFKEQ in the germline V gene. CDR3 amino acids: CASSIGLAASYEQYF. The CDR3 coding sequence is TGTGCCAGCAGCATCGGACTAGCGGCATCCTACGAGCAGTACTTC.

The chain has TRBV28 and TRBJ2-1; 9 bases are shared with TRBD2. The V segment lost 2 bases and the J segment 8 bases; nucleotides outside the gene matches: 10. Germline V gene sequence: CDR1 MDHEN, CDR2 SYDVKM. This CDR3 region has 16 residues. Written as DNA, the CDR3 is TGTGCCAGCAGTTTAAGTCTAGCGGGAATTGAAGATGAGCAGTTCTTC. Amino acid sequence: CASSLSLAGIEDEQFF.

V gene TRBV19 combines with J gene TRBJ2-5; 14 nucleotides line up with TRBD2. Germline CDR1 and CDR2: LNHDA and SQIVND (reference sequence). V dropped 0 bases and J dropped 5; count of bases not matched to a gene: 11. This CDR3 comprises 19 residues. The CDR3 coding sequence is TGTGCCAGTAGTATAGAAGGAAGCAAGGGACTAGCGGGAGATGAGACCCAGTACTTC. Protein: CASSIEGSKGLAGDETQYF.

The chain carries TRBV5-1 and TRBJ2-3; 10 bases agree with TRBD2. CDR1 is SGHRS, CDR2 YFSETQ, per germline. V was clipped by 2 bases and J by 2 bases; unmatched bases: 11. CDR3 length: 18 amino acids. The CDR3 coding sequence is TGCGCCAGCAGCTTATTCGGATGGACTAGCGGAAACACAGATACGCAGTATTTT. Protein sequence: CASSLFGWTSGNTDTQYF.

This rearrangement joins TRBV28 to TRBJ1-6; TRBD1 agrees at 9 bases. V was pared by 3 bases and J by 9 bases, with 6 bases of the junction left unmatched. Germline CDR1 is MDHEN and CDR2 is SYDVKM. CDR3 length: 15 amino acids. CDR3 bases: TGTGCCAGCAGTTTTGGACAGGGGCCGGCTTCACCCCTCCACTTT. This codes for CASSFGQGPASPLHF.

This chain links TRBV2 with TRBJ2-3; 8 bases fit TRBD1. This CDR3 has 17 amino acids. The V gene's germline CDR1 is SNHLY and CDR2 FYNNEI. The V gene end was trimmed by 0 bases and the J gene end by 6 bases; junction bases not matched to a gene: 11. This CDR3 is CASSEARGQGARDTQYF. The CDR3 region has the DNA TGTGCCAGCAGTGAAGCTAGGGGGCAGGGGGCACGGGATACGCAGTATTTT.

The CDR3 here is CASTSDRSYEQYF. The CDR3 bases are TGTGCCAGCACCTCGGACAGATCCTACGAGCAGTACTTC. The V call is TRBV2, the J call TRBJ2-7; D possibly corresponds to TRBD1 (6 bases). Trimming shortened V by 7 bases and J by 1 base, and 11 bases separated the two germline ends. Looked up from germline, CDR1 is SNHLY and CDR2 is FYNNEI. This CDR3 is 13 amino acids long.

CDR3 loop: CASSPSAGRQPQHF. CDR3 DNA: TGTGCCAGCTCACCATCCGCAGGTCGTCAGCCCCAGCATTTT. The chain couples TRBV18 to TRBJ1-5, with D hard to call. Germline V gene data show CDR1 as KGHSH and CDR2 as LQKENI. The V gene lost 2 bases and the J gene lost 6 bases, with 11 bases spanning the gap. The CDR3 is 14 residues long.

This rearrangement joins TRBV28 to TRBJ2-7; 12 nucleotides align to TRBD2. The CDR3 totals 15 residues. The trim removed 3 bases at V and 5 bases at J, leaving 5 bases unmatched. Germline loops: CDR1 MDHEN, CDR2 SYDVKM. CDR3 sequence reads: CASSLTSGSGDEQYF. The CDR3 DNA sequence: TGTGCCAGCAGTTTGACTAGCGGGAGTGGCGACGAGCAGTACTTC.

This chain uses TRBV5-1 with TRBJ1-6, with D possibly being TRBD1 (5 bases). The germline V gene encodes CDR1 SGHRS and CDR2 YFSETQ. Trimming cost V 1 base and J 5 bases, with 10 bases left between them. The CDR3 is made up of 15 amino acids. The CDR3 loop is CASSLTLGDNSPLHF. CDR3 nucleotides: TGCGCCAGCAGCTTGACGTTAGGGGATAATTCACCCCTCCACTTT.

This sequence joins TRBV14 and TRBJ2-7; D gene unclear. Germline CDR1 reads SGHDN; CDR2 reads FVKESK. The V and J ends lost 1 base and 2 bases respectively, with 9 bases between them. CDR3 length: 14 residues. Here the CDR3 reads CASSQVANAYEQYF. CDR3 bases: TGTGCCAGCAGCCAAGTGGCAAACGCCTACGAGCAGTACTTC.

CDR3 residues: CASSHKMRGGSGNTGELFF. Written as DNA, the CDR3 is TGCGCCAGCAGCCATAAAATGCGGGGGGGTAGCGGAAACACCGGGGAGCTGTTTTTT. The chain joins TRBV4-1 to TRBJ2-2; 9 nucleotides agree with TRBD2. The CDR3 totals 19 residues. Germline loops: CDR1 MGHRA, CDR2 YSYEKL. Trimming removed 3 bases from V and 2 bases from J; junction bases left unmatched: 13.

The chain links TRBV7-9 to TRBJ2-7; maybe TRBD1 (6 bases). V was pared by 5 bases and J by 5 bases, with 13 bases between. Germline values: CDR1 SEHNR, CDR2 FQNEAQ (reference sequence). The CDR3 consists of 13 residues. The CDR3 reads CASSRDNSHEQYF. The CDR3 nucleotides are TGTGCCAGCAGCCGGGACAATTCCCACGAGCAGTACTTC.

V and J are TRBV30 and TRBJ2-7; D call uncertain. Per the germline V gene, CDR1 is GTSNPN and CDR2 is SVGIG (reference sequence). The CDR3 runs to 12 residues. Trimming removed 1 base at V and 4 bases at J, with 8 bases between. CDR3 amino acids: CAWSGQDYEQYF. CDR3 coding DNA: TGTGCCTGGAGTGGCCAGGATTACGAGCAGTACTTC.

The chain is built from TRBV27 and TRBJ1-5; possibly TRBD1 for D (5 bases). With 5 bases removed from V and 3 bases from J, the gap between germline ends came to 11 bases. CDR1 MNHEY and CDR2 SMNVEV come from the germline V gene (reference sequence). The CDR3 length is 14 residues. The CDR3 DNA reads TGTGCCAGCAGTATTAGACAGATCAATCAGCCCCAGCATTTT. Protein sequence: CASSIRQINQPQHF.

This sequence joins TRBV30 and TRBJ1-2; a possible D gene is TRBD1 (5 bases). CDR1 is GTSNPN and CDR2 is SVGIG in the germline V gene (reference sequence). This CDR3 spans 14 amino acids. Trimming took 3 bases from V and 6 from J, leaving 17 bases between them. CDR3 protein: CAWRGGPVRDGYTF. For the CDR3, the DNA is TGTGCCTGGAGGGGGGGTCCGGTGCGGGATGGCTACACCTTC.

The count of this clone is one. V usage is TRBV18 and J usage is TRBJ2-5; D not certain. Looked up from germline, CDR1 is KGHSH and CDR2 is LQKENI. V lost 4 bases and J 4 bases, leaving 13 bases between the germline ends. This CDR3 is built from 14 residues. The CDR3 loop reads CASSHRSSVETQYF. CDR3 DNA: TGTGCCAGCTCACACCGATCGTCGGTAGAGACCCAGTACTTC.

The chain employs TRBV28 and TRBJ1-4, with D perhaps matching TRBD1 (6 bases). Germline CDR1 reads MDHEN; CDR2 reads SYDVKM. V shed 7 bases and J shed 8 bases, with 17 bases lying between them. This CDR3 has 14 residues. CDR3 DNA: TGTGCCAGCATGGACCGGGGACAAGGAGAAAAACTGTTTTTT. Translating it yields CASMDRGQGEKLFF.

Turning to this clone: At the DNA level, this CDR3 is encoded by other sequences in the same sample as well. This rearrangement joins TRBV18 to TRBJ2-5; D unclear. This CDR3 is built from 10 residues. V was shortened by 3 bases and J by 5 bases, with 1 base between the two germline ends. Looked up from germline, CDR1 is KGHSH and CDR2 is LQKENI. This chain's CDR3 is CASSPETQYF. For the CDR3, the DNA is TGTGCCAGCTCACCGGAGACCCAGTACTTC. Looking up the rest from reference TRBV18 and TRBJ2-5 gives the full variable domain: NAGVMQNPRHLVRRRGQEARLRCSPMKGHSHVYWYRQLPEEGLKFMVYLQKENIIDESGMPKERFSAEFPKEGPSILRIQQVVRGDSAAYFCASSPETQYFGPGTRLLVL.

The chain couples TRBV18 to TRBJ2-1; 10 bases line up with TRBD2. V shed 5 bases and J 0 bases; nucleotides not matched to a gene: 10. Germline CDR1 reads KGHSH; CDR2 reads LQKENI. This CDR3 comprises 18 residues. CDR3 amino acids: CASSSILPSGSSYNEQFF. The CDR3 DNA reads TGTGCCAGCTCATCGATTCTACCTAGCGGGAGCTCCTACAATGAGCAGTTCTTC.

This clone has a single count. This chain joins TRBV19 and TRBJ2-7; no clear D gene. V lost 4 bases, J lost 3 bases, and 13 bases lay in between. Per the germline V gene, CDR1 is LNHDA and CDR2 is SQIVND (reference sequence). The CDR3 is made up of 14 amino acids. CDR3 sequence (DNA): TGTGCCAGTAGTACATCATCAAAAAGCTACGAGCAGTACTTC. This gives the protein CASSTSSKSYEQYF.

The chain employs TRBV28 and TRBJ2-1, with D possibly matching TRBD2 (5 bases). Trimming removed 8 bases at V and 7 bases at J, with 15 bases between. The CDR3 covers 13 residues. CDR1 and CDR2 from the germline V gene are MDHEN and SYDVKM. Written as DNA, the CDR3 is TGTGCCAGCTGTGGGAGTTTTGATAATGAGCAGTTCTTC. It translates to CASCGSFDNEQFF.